This record covers a single T cell receptor (beta chain). V was clipped by 5 bases and J by 10 bases; unmatched bases: 9. From germline, CDR1 is SNHLY and CDR2 FYNNEI. The CDR3 length is 14 residues. This record comes from a study of blood T cell repertoires in COVID-19. Sequencing was performed with immunoSEQ multiplex PCR; in TCRdb, only in-frame clones are kept and a portion is missing. The sample holds fewer than 350,000 clones; roughly nine tenths are singletons and the top ten take approximately 12%. This chain links TRBV2 with TRBJ1-4, with TRBD1 matching over 8 bases. Sequenced input: peripheral blood. The TCR sequence derives from a woman aged 25 to 39 with COVID-19, enrolled during active disease. In DNA form, the CDR3 reads TGTGCCAGCAGTCAGACAGGGGAGGGGGGAAAACTGTTTTTT. Amino acid sequence: CASSQTGEGGKLFF.